This TCR beta chain was profiled in a study of control samples from healthy donors and cancer patients (dated by TCRdb to between 2020 and 2021). With regard to this clone: The specificity of this receptor is unknown. No qualities accompany the bases; no much larger clone lies one base away.

Library creation used the immunoSEQ multiplex PCR assay. The table comes from immuneACCESS by way of TCRdb, which keeps in-frame sequences with V and J called. Part of the clones is missing from these tables; in studies checked, under half for an unresolved V gene and the rest for unknown reasons. In this sample the table shows 130,000 or so clones, 91% of which occur a single time. The top ten hold around 7.3% of the sample. Including cysteine and phenylalanine, the CDR3 has 15 amino acids. CDR3 DNA is the only sequence kept; it has 45 bases, read in frame from the first base. V is shortened by 3 bases, J by 3 bases, and the region joining them spans 13 bases. Based on the germline V gene, the CDR1 and CDR2 sequences are SGHRS and YFSETQ.

The source of this sequence is a man younger than 35 in good health. Sequenced material: blood. Rearrangement joined TRBV5-1 to TRBJ1-5; the best D guess is TRBD1, with 5 bases matching. This receptor has the CDR3 CASSWTGQLNQPQHF. In nucleotides, the sequence is TGCGCCAGCAGCTGGACCGGACAACTCAATCAGCCCCAGCATTTT.